The 29 T cell receptor beta chains reported below all come from one sample, sequenced in a study of blood T cells in healthy people across ages. Next came a second PCR, run for about 6 to 12 cycles, which used a sample-barcoded 5' primer along with a J-beta primer mix. MiXCR was run by TCRdb on the 5' RACE reads, yielding one entry per CDR3 protein. The repertoire holds roughly 800,000 distinct CDR3 sequences, with about 34% as singletons. Sequences were obtained from blood. These receptors came from a young man in good health.

The rearrangement links TRBV15 to TRBJ1-2; possible D gene TRBD1, 5 bases. V was trimmed by 0 bases and J by 6 bases, leaving 14 bases between them. The length of the CDR3 is 15 residues. Germline loops: CDR1 LNHNV, CDR2 YYDKDF (reference sequence). Here the CDR3 reads CATSRDRDLLHGYTF. In DNA, the CDR3 is TGTGCCACCAGCAGAGACAGGGACCTATTACATGGCTACACCTTC.

As concerns this clonotype: At one boundary the junction diverges from the germline segment, which might be a read error. The CDR3 DNA sequence: TGCGCCAGCAGTTTGGTCGCGGTTGGGTTCAATGAGCAGTTCTTC. Protein: CASSLVAVGFNEQFF. The genes are TRBV5-1 and TRBJ2-1; D uncertain. The germline V gene encodes CDR1 SGHRS and CDR2 YFSETQ. The CDR3 length is 15 residues.

The chain recombines TRBV10-3 with TRBJ2-7, with 7 bases matching TRBD2. The germline gives CDR1 ENHRY, CDR2 SYGVKD. CDR3 length: 15 residues. Losses at the gene ends were 6 bases for V and 4 bases for J; bases not matched to a gene: 12. The CDR3 loop reads CAIRGGDREEYEQYF. Written as DNA, the CDR3 is TGTGCCATCAGGGGAGGGGACCGAGAAGAATACGAGCAGTACTTC.

To note about this clonotype: A much larger clone sits a single nucleotide away, making a read error possible. The rearrangement links TRBV5-1 to TRBJ2-3; 10 bases match TRBD2. The CDR3 is 16 amino acids. CDR1 and CDR2 from the germline V gene are SGHRS and YFSETQ. This chain's CDR3 is CVSSTLTSGPTDTQYF. In nucleotides, the CDR3 is TGCGTCAGCAGCACGTTGACTAGCGGGCCCACAGATACGCAGTATTTT. The full variable domain, its missing parts supplied by reference TRBV5-1 and TRBJ2-3, is KAGVTQTPRYLIKTRGQQVTLSCSPISGHRSVSWYQQTPGQGLQFLFEYFSETQRNKGNFPGRFSGRQFSNSRSEMNVSTLELGDSALYLCVSSTLTSGPTDTQYFGPGTRLTVL.

This clonotype came up many times. V and J are TRBV12-3 or TRBV12-4 and TRBJ2-1; D is perhaps TRBD2 (5 bases). The CDR3 is 15 amino acids. Trimming took 7 bases from V and 7 from J, leaving 20 bases between them. The CDR3 spells CASTHGELARNEQFF. The DNA for the CDR3 is TGTGCCAGCACCCACGGGGAATTAGCGAGGAATGAGCAGTTCTTC.

Many counts were recorded for this clonotype. V is TRBV12-3 or TRBV12-4 and J is TRBJ2-3; D not resolved. Trimming took 3 bases from V and 0 from J, leaving 13 bases between them. The CDR3 has 16 residues. The CDR3 DNA reads as TGTGCCAGCAGTTTTCGGACCAAAATAAGCACAGATACGCAGTATTTT. Translated, it gives CASSFRTKISTDTQYF.

Details on this clonotype: At one boundary the junction diverges from the germline segment, which might be a read error. J is TRBJ1-1 and V is TRBV15; a possible D gene is TRBD1 (6 bases). The CDR3 covers 16 residues. From germline, CDR1 is LNHNV and CDR2 YYDKDF (reference sequence). This CDR3 is CATSGERGGENTEAFF. Written as DNA, the CDR3 is TGTGCCACCAGCGGAGAGCGAGGGGGGGAGAACACTGAAGCTTTCTTT.

The chain combines TRBV7-2 with TRBJ2-1; 8 bases fit TRBD2. The CDR3 is 18 residues long. The germline CDR1 and CDR2 sequences are SGHTA and FQGNSA. V shed 4 bases, J shed 3 bases, and the junction held 14 bases outside the gene matches. The CDR3 loop reads CASSSKKGRGDNYNEQFF. In nucleotides, the CDR3 is TGTGCCAGCAGCTCTAAGAAAGGGCGGGGGGATAACTACAATGAGCAGTTCTTC.

This clonotype was detected only a few times. V gene TRBV12-3 or TRBV12-4 combines with J gene TRBJ2-5; no clear D. V lost 7 bases and J lost 4, with 19 bases in between. The CDR3 has 15 amino acids. The CDR3 DNA is TGTGCCAGCACCAACGTGGGCGCTCCAGGAGAGACCCAGTACTTC. It encodes CASTNVGAPGETQYF.

The V and J genes are TRBV7-2 and TRBJ2-2; D possibly corresponds to TRBD2 (6 bases). This CDR3 is 13 amino acids long. CDR1 and CDR2 (germline): SGHTA, FQGNSA. V lost 6 bases and J lost 6, with 11 bases in between. CDR3 DNA: TGTGCCAGCAGGGAGGGTGACGCCGGGGAGCTGTTTTTT. As protein: CASREGDAGELFF.

This clonotype was detected a few times. The rearrangement links TRBV7-9 to TRBJ1-1, with D unresolved. CDR3 length: 14 amino acids. CDR1 is SEHNR and CDR2 is FQNEAQ in the germline V gene (reference sequence). V was shortened by 5 bases and J by 0 bases, with 10 bases between the two germline ends. The DNA for the CDR3 is TGTGCCAGCAGCCAGGACCTAATGAACACTGAAGCTTTCTTT. Amino acids: CASSQDLMNTEAFF.

With respect to this clonotype: A much larger clone lies one base from this, so it may be a read error. The gene calls are TRBV12-3 or TRBV12-4 and TRBJ2-7; D ambiguous. The CDR3 has 15 residues. CDR3 DNA: TGTACCAGCAGTTCCCTCCTCCAGGTGTCCTACGAGCAGTACTTC. Translated, it gives CTSSSLLQVSYEQYF.

The gene calls are TRBV14 and TRBJ1-1, with D possibly matching TRBD1 (5 bases). V was shortened by 2 bases and J by 1 base, with 11 bases between the two germline ends. The CDR3 sequence is 15 residues long. The V gene's germline CDR1 is SGHDN and CDR2 FVKESK. The CDR3, as DNA: TGTGCCAGCAGCCAAATGGGGGTGAAGAACACTGAAGCTTTCTTT. It yields the protein CASSQMGVKNTEAFF.

The J gene is TRBJ2-1, the V gene TRBV12-5; D gene uncertain. The germline V and J ends were trimmed by 7 bases and 0 bases, with 19 bases remaining between them. The CDR3 is 17 residues long. CDR1 and CDR2 from the germline V gene are LGHNT and FRNRAP. The CDR3 region has the DNA TGTGCTAGTGCCAACTATAGGCAGGTTAGCTCCTACAATGAGCAGTTCTTC. Protein: CASANYRQVSSYNEQFF.

Regarding this clonotype: At one end the junction does not follow the germline gene, possibly because of a read error. The V gene is TRBV6-2 or TRBV6-3, the J gene TRBJ1-2; D gene unclear. Germline V gene data show CDR1 as MNHEY and CDR2 as SVGEGT. The CDR3 loop spans 15 amino acids. Here the CDR3 reads CACSHVGKTNYGYTF. In DNA form, the CDR3 reads TGTGCCTGCAGTCACGTGGGGAAGACTAACTATGGCTACACCTTC.

A remark on this clonotype: No conserved phenylalanine or tryptophan is present at the end of the CDR3, so a read error is the likely explanation. The rearrangement uses TRBV27 and TRBJ1-1, with a possible D match to TRBD1 (5 bases). Germline-derived CDR1 and CDR2 are MNHEY and SMNVEV (reference sequence). The CDR3 spans 16 residues. V gave up 9 bases and J gave up 3 bases, with 23 bases separating them. The CDR3 is CASHRTTLMGDTEAFS. The CDR3 nucleotides read TGTGCCAGTCATAGGACAACTCTAATGGGGGACACTGAAGCTTTCTCT.

The chain has TRBV29-1 and TRBJ1-2, with 9 bases aligning to TRBD1. The CDR3 consists of 11 residues. The ends lost 7 bases at V and 8 bases at J; junction bases unmatched: 5. CDR1 and CDR2 (germline): SQVTM, ANQGSEA. CDR3 nucleotides: TGCAGCGGGGGACAGGGTTCAGGCTACACCTTC. Translating gives CSGGQGSGYTF.

V gene TRBV4-3 combines with J gene TRBJ1-2; D gene ambiguous. The V end was cut by 1 base, the J end by 2 bases, with 5 bases between. This CDR3 spans 13 amino acids. Germline assignment: CDR1 LGHNA and CDR2 YSLEER. The CDR3 nucleotides read TGCGCCAGCAGCCAAGGGATGAACTATGGCTACACCTTC. It is translated as CASSQGMNYGYTF.

The V gene is TRBV5-8, the J gene TRBJ2-2; D is possibly TRBD1 or TRBD2 (5 bases each). The CDR3 has 16 amino acids. Germline V gene sequence: CDR1 SGHTS, CDR2 YDEGEE. Trimming took off 4 bases at V and 0 bases at J, with 13 bases between the two ends. CDR3 protein: CASSLPGRTNTGELFF. CDR3 nucleotide sequence: TGTGCCAGCAGCCTACCGGGACGGACGAACACCGGGGAGCTGTTTTTT.

In this sample, this clonotype turned up a few times. This rearrangement joins TRBV10-3 to TRBJ1-4, with 7 positions matching TRBD1. CDR1 and CDR2 (germline): ENHRY, SYGVKD. The CDR3 has 15 amino acids. J lost 7 bases, V lost 6 bases, and 11 bases had no gene match. The chain's CDR3 is CAISTRQGNSEKLFF. The DNA of the CDR3 is TGTGCCATCAGCACTCGACAGGGAAACAGTGAAAAACTGTTTTTT.

The rearrangement uses TRBV4-3 and TRBJ1-5; tentatively, D is TRBD1 (6 bases). V was shortened by 0 bases and J by 1 base, with 13 bases between the two germline ends. Germline V gene sequence: CDR1 LGHNA, CDR2 YSLEER. The CDR3 is 17 amino acids. The CDR3 DNA sequence: TGCGCCAGCAGCCAAGATCTTGGGGGGCTGAGCAATCAGCCCCAGCATTTT. Amino acids: CASSQDLGGLSNQPQHF.

J is TRBJ2-7 and V is TRBV29-1, with D possibly being TRBD1 or TRBD2 (5 bases each). V lost 1 base and J 7 bases, leaving 11 bases between the germline ends. Germline V gene sequence: CDR1 SQVTM, CDR2 ANQGSEA. There are 12 residues in the CDR3. The CDR3 loop is CSVEVTRGEQYF. The CDR3, as DNA: TGCAGCGTTGAAGTCACTAGGGGTGAGCAGTACTTC.

This clonotype was seen a few times. V is TRBV14 and J is TRBJ2-7; D not certain. Trimming cost V 0 bases and J 6 bases, with 9 bases left between them. The CDR3 spans 13 residues. The germline CDR1 and CDR2 sequences are SGHDN and FVKESK. In DNA form, the CDR3 reads TGTGCCAGCAGCCAAGATAGGACCGGCGAGCAGTACTTC. Protein: CASSQDRTGEQYF.

This clonotype was found many times. The chain uses TRBV12-3 or TRBV12-4 and TRBJ1-2; perhaps TRBD1 as D (5 bases). The CDR3 sequence is 12 residues long. The ends were cut back, 3 bases at V and 5 bases at J, with 7 bases in the middle. The CDR3 protein is CASSLQGYGYTF. CDR3 DNA: TGTGCCAGCAGTTTGCAGGGATATGGCTACACCTTC.

V usage is TRBV5-1 and J usage is TRBJ2-5; perhaps TRBD1 as D (6 bases). V was trimmed by 0 bases and J by 2 bases, leaving 8 bases between them. In germline, CDR1 is SGHRS, CDR2 YFSETQ. CDR3 length: 14 amino acids. The CDR3 DNA follows: TGCGCCAGCAGCTTGGTACAGGGTCAAGAGACCCAGTACTTC. It specifies CASSLVQGQETQYF.

The rearrangement links TRBV6-5 to TRBJ2-2; D remains unclear. From germline, CDR1 is MNHEY and CDR2 SVGAGI. There are 15 residues in the CDR3. V was cut by 0 bases and J by 6 bases, with 11 bases left in between. This CDR3 is CASSYSGVGSGELFF. CDR3 bases: TGTGCCAGCAGTTACTCTGGGGTAGGATCCGGGGAGCTGTTTTTT.

The V gene is TRBV13, the J gene TRBJ1-4, with D possibly being TRBD1 (6 bases). This CDR3 comprises 16 residues. The germline gives CDR1 PRHDT, CDR2 FYEKMQ (reference sequence). The V and J ends lost 4 bases and 5 bases respectively, with 17 bases between them. For the CDR3, the DNA is TGTGCCAGCAGCTCCGGGGGGGGGCGACACAATGAAAAACTGTTTTTT. Amino acid sequence: CASSSGGGRHNEKLFF.

This clonotype has more than one count but fewer than ten. Since a much larger clone is just one base distant, this may be a read error. V gene TRBV5-1 combines with J gene TRBJ1-2, with 7 positions matching TRBD1. Per germline, CDR1 SGHRS and CDR2 YFSETQ. CDR3 length equals 13 residues. Losses at the gene ends were 4 bases for V and 4 bases for J; bases not matched to a gene: 4. Here the CDR3 DNA reads TGCGCCAGCAGCGTGGGACAGCCCTATGGCTACACCTTC. It encodes CASSVGQPYGYTF.

This clonotype was counted a few times. V usage is TRBV4-3 and J usage is TRBJ1-5, with 8 bases aligning to TRBD1. The CDR3 is 15 amino acids. The germline CDR1 and CDR2 sequences are LGHNA and YSLEER. Trimming cost V 5 bases and J 6 bases; bases outside gene matches: 9. DNA of the CDR3: TGCGCCAGCAGCTTAGAGGACAGGGAGGGTCAGCCCCAGCATTTT. This codes for CASSLEDREGQPQHF.